This TCR beta chain was sequenced during a study of blood T cell repertoires in COVID-19. Study as a whole: Spain, Italy and the United States supplied samples that represented acute and convalescent COVID-19. From T cells, B-cell-depleted T cells, or PBMCs came the material, which was cDNA or gDNA.

The Seattle site enrolled patients during active infection and followed them longitudinally. Study processing details: Amplification from reference gene primers served as the basis for estimated nucleated cell counts. Only in-frame clones appear in the TCRdb table, and some are missing; sequencing was by immunoSEQ multiplex PCR. The D gene and trimming were derived from the DNA, and the V and J assignments and clone size from that table. The data hold 500,000 to 600,000 clones, with 85% to 90% observed a single time. There are 13 residues in the CDR3. J lost 5 bases, V lost 3 bases, and 2 bases had no gene match. CDR1 LNHDA and CDR2 SQIVND come from the germline V gene (reference sequence).

This clonotype was sampled from a woman aged 50 to 65 with COVID-19, enrolled during active disease. V usage is TRBV19 and J usage is TRBJ2-7; 9 bases agree with TRBD2. Sequenced input: peripheral blood. The DNA for the CDR3 is TGTGCCAGTAGTATCCCTAGCGGGGACGAGCAGTACTTC. It codes for CASSIPSGDEQYF. The full variable domain, with the rest looked up from reference TRBV19 and TRBJ2-7, is DGGITQSPKYLFRKEGQNVTLSCEQNLNHDAMYWYRQDPGQGLRLIYYSQIVNDFQKGDIAEGYSVSREKKESFPLTVTSAQKNPTAFYLCASSIPSGDEQYFGPGTRLTVT.